Listed below are T cell receptor beta chains from one sample, sequenced in a study of OX40 agonist ivuxolimab in advanced cancers. TCRdb's table, derived via immunoSEQ multiplex PCR, lists solely in-frame clones and lacks some. Here the sample spans 90,000 to 100,000 clones, 80% to 90% being singletons. The source material was CD4+ or CD8+ T cells sorted from blood, sampled in a trial of the OX40 agonist ivuxolimab. The receptors originated from an adult with an advanced solid tumor such as melanoma, head and neck, liver or kidney cancer. The CDR3 runs from the conserved cysteine through the conserved F or W. A D gene is named only where the DNA matches it firmly. The listing skips clone size in some rows; elsewhere it reads once, few, many or a size class.

clone size,D gene,J gene,V gene,CDR3 DNA,CDR3 protein
once,-,TRBJ1-2,TRBV29-1,TGCAGCGCCGACCTACGCGTGGACAGAGGGTTGGACTATGGCTACACCTTC,CSADLRVDRGLDYGYTF
once,-,TRBJ1-2,TRBV7-6,TGTGCCAGCAGCACTGGAAGCACTCATGGCTACACCTTC,CASSTGSTHGYTF
-,TRBD1,TRBJ2-5,TRBV28,TGTGCCATCGGACAGGTGATAGAGACCCAGTACTTC,CAIGQVIETQYF
-,-,TRBJ1-1,TRBV10-3,TGTGCCACCACCGGCAACACTGAAGCTTTCTTT,CATTGNTEAFF
-,-,TRBJ2-3,TRBV5-1,TGCGCCAGCAGCTTTCAGACTCCACAGGATACGCAGTATTTT,CASSFQTPQDTQYF
-,TRBD2,TRBJ2-1,TRBV7-8,TGTGCCAGCAGCTTAGTGGCTAGCGGAGACAATGAGCAGTTCTTC,CASSLVASGDNEQFF
-,-,TRBJ1-1,TRBV29-1,TGCAGCGTTGAACAGCTTAACACTGAAGCTTTCTTT,CSVEQLNTEAFF
-,-,TRBJ2-6,TRBV9,TGTGCCAGCAGCGTAGAGCTCGGGGCCAACGTCCTGACTTTC,CASSVELGANVLTF
few,TRBD2,TRBJ2-7,TRBV7-9,TGTGCCAGCAGCGGATCCGGGACTAGCTACGAGCAGTACTTC,CASSGSGTSYEQYF
-,TRBD1,TRBJ1-6,TRBV30,TGTGCCTGGACGGACAGGGCCGGCAATAATTCACCCCTCCACTTT,CAWTDRAGNNSPLHF
-,-,TRBJ2-5,TRBV6-6,TGTGCCAGCAGTATTGGGGAGCAAGAGACCCAGTACTTC,CASSIGEQETQYF
once,-,TRBJ2-2,TRBV28,TGTGCCAGCAGTCAGAACACCGGGGAGCTGTTTTTT,CASSQNTGELFF
-,-,TRBJ1-1,TRBV2,TGTGCCAGCAGTCCGCAGGGACTAGGGAACACTGAAGCTTTCTTT,CASSPQGLGNTEAFF
-,TRBD2,TRBJ2-1,TRBV7-2,TGTGCCAGCAGCTCGAGGACTAGCGGAGACAATGAGCAGTTCTTC,CASSSRTSGDNEQFF
-,TRBD2,TRBJ2-1,TRBV11-3,TGTGCCAGCAGCCCGGGACTAGCGGGAGATACCGATGAGCAGTTCTTC,CASSPGLAGDTDEQFF
-,TRBD1,TRBJ1-2,TRBV27,TGTGCCAGCAGTCCATTCTTGGACAGGGGAGACTATGGCTACACCTTC,CASSPFLDRGDYGYTF
-,-,TRBJ2-5,TRBV6-1,TGTGCCAGCAACTCAGGAGGATCGTCAGAGACCCAGTACTTC,CASNSGGSSETQYF
once,TRBD2,TRBJ2-5,TRBV7-2,TGTGCCAGCAGCCGCCGCGGGGGGACTAGCCACTACTTC,CASSRRGGTSHYF
-,TRBD1,TRBJ2-2,TRBV7-7,TGTGCCAGCAGCCTACGGGACAGAAGCTTCACCGGGGAGCTGTTTTTT,CASSLRDRSFTGELFF
few,-,TRBJ1-1,TRBV30,TGTGCCTGGAGTGTTCGTCCGGGACGGACCAACACTGAAGCTTTCTTT,CAWSVRPGRTNTEAFF
-,TRBD2,TRBJ2-1,TRBV28,TGTGCCAGCACCTCAGGCCTAGCGGGAGGTAATGAGCAGTTCTTC,CASTSGLAGGNEQFF
-,-,TRBJ2-1,TRBV6-5,TGTGCCAGCAGTTACTCCTACGGGAGAGGCGATGAGCAGTTCTTC,CASSYSYGRGDEQFF